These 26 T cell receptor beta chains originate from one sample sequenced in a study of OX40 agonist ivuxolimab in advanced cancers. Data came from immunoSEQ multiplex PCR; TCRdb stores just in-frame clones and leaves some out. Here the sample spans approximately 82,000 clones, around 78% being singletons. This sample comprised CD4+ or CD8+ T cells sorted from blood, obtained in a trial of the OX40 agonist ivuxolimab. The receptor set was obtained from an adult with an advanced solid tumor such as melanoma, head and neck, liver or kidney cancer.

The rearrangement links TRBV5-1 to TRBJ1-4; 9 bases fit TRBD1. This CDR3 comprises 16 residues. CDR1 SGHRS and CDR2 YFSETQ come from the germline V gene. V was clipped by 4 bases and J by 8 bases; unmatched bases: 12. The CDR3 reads CASSLSPGQGNEKLFF. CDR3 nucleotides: TGCGCCAGCAGCCTGTCACCGGGACAGGGAAACGAAAAACTGTTTTTT.

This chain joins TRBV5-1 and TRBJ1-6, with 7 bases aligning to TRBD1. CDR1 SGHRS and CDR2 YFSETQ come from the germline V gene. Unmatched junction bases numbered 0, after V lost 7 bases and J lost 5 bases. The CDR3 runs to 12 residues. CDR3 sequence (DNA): TGCGCCAGCGGGACAGATAATTCACCCCTCCACTTT. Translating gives CASGTDNSPLHF.

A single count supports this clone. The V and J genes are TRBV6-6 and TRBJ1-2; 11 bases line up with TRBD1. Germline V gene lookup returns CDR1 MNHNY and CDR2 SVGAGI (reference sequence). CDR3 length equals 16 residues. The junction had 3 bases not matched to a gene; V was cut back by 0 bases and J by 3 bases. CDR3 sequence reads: CASSYSGQGVYYGYTF. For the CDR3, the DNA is TGTGCCAGCAGTTACTCGGGACAGGGGGTCTACTATGGCTACACCTTC.

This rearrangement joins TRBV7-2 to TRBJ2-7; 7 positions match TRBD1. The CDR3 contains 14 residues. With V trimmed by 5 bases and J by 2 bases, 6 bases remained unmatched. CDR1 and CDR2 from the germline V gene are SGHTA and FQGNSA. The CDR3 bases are TGTGCCAGCAGCACCCACAGGGGCACCTACGAGCAGTACTTC. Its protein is CASSTHRGTYEQYF.

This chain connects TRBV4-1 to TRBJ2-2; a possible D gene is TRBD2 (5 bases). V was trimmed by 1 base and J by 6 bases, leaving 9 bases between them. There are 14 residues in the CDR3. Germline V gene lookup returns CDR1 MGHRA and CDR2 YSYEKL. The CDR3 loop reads CASSQVPGAGELFF. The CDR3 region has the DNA TGCGCCAGCAGCCAAGTGCCCGGGGCCGGGGAGCTGTTTTTT.

This CDR3 is CASSASVSSPYGYTF. The CDR3 nucleotides read TGCGCCAGCAGCGCCTCAGTAAGCAGCCCCTATGGCTACACCTTC. The chain employs TRBV5-1 and TRBJ1-2, with D hard to call. The CDR3 covers 15 residues. V lost 4 bases, J lost 4 bases, and 17 bases lay in between. CDR1 is SGHRS, CDR2 YFSETQ, per germline.

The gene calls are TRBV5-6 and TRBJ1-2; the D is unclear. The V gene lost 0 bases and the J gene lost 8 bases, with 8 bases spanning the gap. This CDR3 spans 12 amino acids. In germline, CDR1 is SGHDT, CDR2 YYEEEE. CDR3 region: CASSLGLGGYTF. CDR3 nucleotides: TGTGCCAGCAGCTTGGGTCTGGGCGGCTACACCTTC. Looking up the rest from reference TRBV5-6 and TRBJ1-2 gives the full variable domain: DAGVTQSPTHLIKTRGQQVTLRCSPKSGHDTVSWYQQALGQGPQFIFQYYEEEERQRGNFPDRFSGHQFPNYSSELNVNALLLGDSALYLCASSLGLGGYTFGSGTRLTVV.

CDR3 in amino acids: CASSRSTGGDYGYTF. CDR3 bases: TGCGCCAGCAGCCGATCAACGGGGGGTGACTATGGCTACACCTTC. V gene TRBV5-1 combines with J gene TRBJ1-2; the D gene is possibly TRBD1 (5 bases). Germline loops: CDR1 SGHRS, CDR2 YFSETQ. The CDR3 length is 15 residues. With 4 bases removed from V and 3 bases from J, the gap between germline ends came to 16 bases.

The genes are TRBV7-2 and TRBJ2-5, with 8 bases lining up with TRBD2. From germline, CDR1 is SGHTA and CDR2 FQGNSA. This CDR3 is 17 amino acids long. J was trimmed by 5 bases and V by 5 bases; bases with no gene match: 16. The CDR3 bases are TGTGCCAGCAGCCCCCGGGGTGGGGCGGGGGGTGGCGAGACCCAGTACTTC. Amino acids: CASSPRGGAGGGETQYF. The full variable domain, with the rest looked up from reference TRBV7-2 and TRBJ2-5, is GAGVSQSPSNKVTEKGKDVELRCDPISGHTALYWYRQSLGQGLEFLIYFQGNSAPDKSGLPSDRFSAERTGGSVSTLTIQRTQQEDSAVYLCASSPRGGAGGGETQYFGPGTRLLVL.

CDR3 bases: TGTGCCAGCAGTTCGCGGGGGGGCCGGGATACGCAGTATTTT. Protein: CASSSRGGRDTQYF. The chain employs TRBV27 and TRBJ2-3; TRBD2 aligns across 9 bases. V lost 4 bases to trimming and J lost 6 bases; unmatched junction nucleotides: 5. Germline V CDR1 and CDR2: MNHEY, SMNVEV (reference sequence). This CDR3 contains 14 residues.

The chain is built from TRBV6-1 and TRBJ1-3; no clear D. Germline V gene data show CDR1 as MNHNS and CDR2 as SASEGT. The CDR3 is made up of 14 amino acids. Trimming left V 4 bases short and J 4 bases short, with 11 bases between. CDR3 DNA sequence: TGTGCCAGCAGTGTACTAGGAATCGGAAACACCATATATTTT. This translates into CASSVLGIGNTIYF.

DNA for the CDR3: TGTGCCAGCAGTGAATCCGCGGGGGGCCCAGATACGCAGTATTTT. Translation: CASSESAGGPDTQYF. The chain carries TRBV25-1 and TRBJ2-3; 8 bases fit TRBD2. V shed 1 base and J 4 bases; nucleotides not matched to a gene: 4. The germline V gene has CDR1 MGHDK and CDR2 SYGVNS. The CDR3 contains 15 residues.

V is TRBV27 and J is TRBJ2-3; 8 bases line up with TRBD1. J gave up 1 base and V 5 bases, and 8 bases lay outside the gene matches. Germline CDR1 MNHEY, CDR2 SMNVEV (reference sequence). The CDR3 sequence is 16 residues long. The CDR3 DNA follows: TGTGCCAGCAGTCTCATGCCAGGGGGCGGCACAGATACGCAGTATTTT. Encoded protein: CASSLMPGGGTDTQYF.

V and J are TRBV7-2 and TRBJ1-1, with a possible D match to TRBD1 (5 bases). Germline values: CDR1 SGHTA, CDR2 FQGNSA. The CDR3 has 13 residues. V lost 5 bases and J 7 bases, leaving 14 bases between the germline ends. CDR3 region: CASSLHQGFEAFF. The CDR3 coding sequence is TGTGCCAGCAGCCTCCATCAGGGATTTGAAGCTTTCTTT.

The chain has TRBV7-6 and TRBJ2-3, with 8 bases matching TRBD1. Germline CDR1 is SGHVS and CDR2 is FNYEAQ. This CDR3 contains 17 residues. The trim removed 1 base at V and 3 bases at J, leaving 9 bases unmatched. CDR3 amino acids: CASSLESGGVKTDTQYF. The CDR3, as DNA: TGTGCCAGCAGCTTAGAGTCAGGGGGCGTTAAGACAGATACGCAGTATTTT.

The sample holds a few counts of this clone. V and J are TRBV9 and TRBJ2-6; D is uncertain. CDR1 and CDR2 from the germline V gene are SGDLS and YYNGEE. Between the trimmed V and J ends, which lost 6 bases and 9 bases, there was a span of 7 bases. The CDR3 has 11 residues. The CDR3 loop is CASTTDNVLTF. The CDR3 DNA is TGTGCCAGCACCACCGACAACGTCCTGACTTTC. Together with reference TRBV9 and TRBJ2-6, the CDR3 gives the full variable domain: DSGVTQTPKHLITATGQRVTLRCSPRSGDLSVYWYQQSLDQGLQFLIQYYNGEERAKGNILERFSAQQFPDLHSELNLSSLELGDSALYFCASTTDNVLTFGAGSRLTVL.

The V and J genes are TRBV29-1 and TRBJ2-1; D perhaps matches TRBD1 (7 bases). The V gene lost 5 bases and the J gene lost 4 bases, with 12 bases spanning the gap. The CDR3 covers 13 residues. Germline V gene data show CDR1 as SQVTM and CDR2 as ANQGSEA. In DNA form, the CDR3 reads TGCAGCGTTAGGTCAGGGGGGTACAATGAGCAGTTCTTC. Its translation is CSVRSGGYNEQFF.

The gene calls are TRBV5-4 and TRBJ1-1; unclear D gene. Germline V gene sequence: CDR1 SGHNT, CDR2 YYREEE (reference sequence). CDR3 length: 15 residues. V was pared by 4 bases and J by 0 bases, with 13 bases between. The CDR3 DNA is TGTGCCAGCAGCCCCCGGGCGGAGATGAACACTGAAGCTTTCTTT. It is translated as CASSPRAEMNTEAFF.

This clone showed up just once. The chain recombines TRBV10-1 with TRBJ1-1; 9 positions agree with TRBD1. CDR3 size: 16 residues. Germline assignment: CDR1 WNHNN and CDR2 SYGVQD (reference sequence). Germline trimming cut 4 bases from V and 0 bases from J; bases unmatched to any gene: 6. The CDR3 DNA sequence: TGCGCCAGCAGTGGCAACAGGACAGGGGTGAACACTGAAGCTTTCTTT. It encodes CASSGNRTGVNTEAFF.

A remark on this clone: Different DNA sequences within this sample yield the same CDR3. The CDR3 DNA follows: TGCAGCGTTCGAAGAAACGAGGGAGAGACCCAGTACTTC. Translating it yields CSVRRNEGETQYF. The chain uses TRBV29-1 and TRBJ2-5, with D possibly being TRBD2 (5 bases). Trimming stripped 5 bases from V and 4 bases from J, with 14 bases between. Germline V gene lookup returns CDR1 SQVTM and CDR2 ANQGSEA. The CDR3 spans 13 residues. Supplemented by reference TRBV29-1 and TRBJ2-5, the full variable domain reads SAVISQKPSRDICQRGTSLTIQCQVDSQVTMMFWYRQQPGQSLTLIATANQGSEATYESGFVIDKFPISRPNLTFSTLTVSNMSPEDSSIYLCSVRRNEGETQYFGPGTRLLVL.

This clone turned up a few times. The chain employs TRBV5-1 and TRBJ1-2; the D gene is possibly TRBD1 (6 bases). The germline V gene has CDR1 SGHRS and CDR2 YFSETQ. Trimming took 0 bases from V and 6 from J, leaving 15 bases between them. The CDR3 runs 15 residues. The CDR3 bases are TGCGCCAGCAGCTTGGACTACAGGGATCCGGATGGCTACACCTTC. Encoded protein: CASSLDYRDPDGYTF.

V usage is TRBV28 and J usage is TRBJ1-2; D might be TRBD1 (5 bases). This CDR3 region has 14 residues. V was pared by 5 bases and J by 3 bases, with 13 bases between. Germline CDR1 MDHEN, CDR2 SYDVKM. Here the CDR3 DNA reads TGTGCCAGCAGTCCCGGGACTGAATACTATGGCTACACCTTC. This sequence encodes CASSPGTEYYGYTF.

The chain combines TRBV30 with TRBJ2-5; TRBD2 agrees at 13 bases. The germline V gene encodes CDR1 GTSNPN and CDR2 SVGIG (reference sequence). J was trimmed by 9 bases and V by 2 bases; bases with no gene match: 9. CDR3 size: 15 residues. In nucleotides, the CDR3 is TGTGCCTGGAGTCCGGGACTAGCGGGGCGTGGGGCCCAGTACTTC. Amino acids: CAWSPGLAGRGAQYF.

The CDR3 bases are TGCGCCAGCAGCCCGGGACGGGGACAAGAGACCCAGTACTTC. It translates to CASSPGRGQETQYF. The chain combines TRBV4-1 with TRBJ2-5; either TRBD1 or TRBD2 may fit D (5 bases each). The CDR3 is 14 amino acids. The ends were cut back, 4 bases at V and 2 bases at J, with 11 bases in the middle. Germline loops: CDR1 MGHRA, CDR2 YSYEKL.

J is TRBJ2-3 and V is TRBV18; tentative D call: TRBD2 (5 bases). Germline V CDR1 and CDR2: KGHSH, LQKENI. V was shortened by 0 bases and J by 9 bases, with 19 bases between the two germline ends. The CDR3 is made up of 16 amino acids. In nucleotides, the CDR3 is TGTGCCAGCTCACCACCGGCGGCAGGACTGTTAGGGACGCAGTATTTT. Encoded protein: CASSPPAAGLLGTQYF.

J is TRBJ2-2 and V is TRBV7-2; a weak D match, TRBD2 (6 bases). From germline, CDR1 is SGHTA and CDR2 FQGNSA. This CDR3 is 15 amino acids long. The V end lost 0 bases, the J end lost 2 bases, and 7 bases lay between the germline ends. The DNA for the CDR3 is TGTGCCAGCAGCTTAGCGCGGGGAAACACCGGGGAGCTGTTTTTT. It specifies CASSLARGNTGELFF.